The 26 T cell receptor beta chains listed next were all sequenced from one sample in a study of blood T cell repertoires in COVID-19. Generated by immunoSEQ multiplex PCR, the TCRdb table keeps only in-frame clones and is missing some. The data contain under 130,000 clones, 80% to 90% of them singletons. Input material: peripheral blood. All receptors derive from a woman at least 80 years old with acute or convalescent COVID-19.

The chain joins TRBV10-3 to TRBJ2-3; D possibly corresponds to TRBD2 (5 bases). V was trimmed by 0 bases and J by 7 bases, leaving 17 bases between them. The V gene's germline CDR1 is ENHRY and CDR2 SYGVKD. The CDR3 loop spans 16 amino acids. DNA of the CDR3: TGTGCCATCAGTGAGTCCGAACTAGGTAGTGTTAATACGCAGTATTTT. This translates into CAISESELGSVNTQYF.

CDR3 sequence: CASSPGGGTNTEAFF. For the CDR3, the DNA is TGTGCCAGCAGCCCGGGTGGGGGGACGAACACTGAAGCTTTCTTT. This rearrangement joins TRBV5-6 to TRBJ1-1, with D possibly TRBD1 on 5 matching bases. The CDR3 length is 15 residues. Germline CDR1 is SGHDT and CDR2 is YYEEEE. The germline V and J ends were trimmed by 4 bases and 1 base, with 14 bases remaining between them.

V usage is TRBV4-2 and J usage is TRBJ2-7; D is uncertain. With 0 bases removed from V and 4 bases from J, the gap between germline ends came to 7 bases. The CDR3 sequence is 13 residues long. The germline gives CDR1 LGHNA, CDR2 YNFKEQ. CDR3 in DNA: TGTGCCAGCAGCCAAGATCCAAATTACGAGCAGTACTTC. Protein product: CASSQDPNYEQYF.

This clone was counted a few times. The chain has TRBV29-1 and TRBJ1-2; D ambiguous. V shed 8 bases and J shed 8 bases, with 15 bases lying between them. CDR1 SQVTM and CDR2 ANQGSEA come from the germline V gene. There are 11 residues in the CDR3. The CDR3: CSLGPPSGYTF. CDR3 nucleotides: TGCAGCCTTGGGCCCCCCTCCGGCTACACCTTC.

The genes are TRBV6-6 and TRBJ1-5; TRBD1 matches at 8 bases. This CDR3 region has 15 residues. Unmatched junction bases numbered 11, after V lost 8 bases and J lost 5 bases. Per germline, CDR1 MNHNY and CDR2 SVGAGI (reference sequence). This CDR3 is CASGVTGVHDQPQHF. CDR3 DNA sequence: TGTGCCAGCGGCGTGACAGGGGTTCATGATCAGCCCCAGCATTTT.

The V gene is TRBV5-1, the J gene TRBJ1-4; the D gene is possibly TRBD1 (5 bases). Germline CDR1 and CDR2: SGHRS and YFSETQ. The length of the CDR3 is 16 residues. Trimming cost V 4 bases and J 2 bases, with 15 bases left between them. Here the CDR3 DNA reads TGCGCCAGCAGCGCGGGGTGGGGGACGACTAATGAAAAACTGTTTTTT. Translated: CASSAGWGTTNEKLFF.

The chain recombines TRBV24-1 with TRBJ2-3; the D gene is possibly TRBD2 (5 bases). V lost 6 bases, J lost 4 bases, and 13 bases lay in between. CDR3 length: 14 residues. CDR1 is KGHDR, CDR2 SFDVKD, per germline. CDR3 sequence (DNA): TGTGCCACCAGTTCGTCGGGGATCGCAGATACGCAGTATTTT. It specifies CATSSSGIADTQYF.

This chain connects TRBV28 to TRBJ2-4; 7 nucleotides line up with TRBD1. The CDR3 extends over 15 amino acids. V lost 6 bases to trimming and J lost 1 base; unmatched junction nucleotides: 6. Looked up from germline, CDR1 is MDHEN and CDR2 is SYDVKM. As DNA, the CDR3 is TGTGCCAGCAGCATGACAGGGAGTGCCAAAAACATTCAGTACTTC. Translation gives CASSMTGSAKNIQYF.

The V call is TRBV6-5, the J call TRBJ2-7, with D maybe TRBD1 (5 bases). Germline CDR1 MNHEY, CDR2 SVGAGI. The CDR3 sequence is 16 residues long. Trimming took 2 bases from V and 0 from J, leaving 14 bases between them. CDR3 bases: TGTGCCAGCAGTTACGCTTCGACAGAGAGCTCCTACGAGCAGTACTTC. This translates into CASSYASTESSYEQYF.

This chain's CDR3 is CASSPDTQYF. As DNA, the CDR3 is TGTGCCAGTAGTCCAGATACGCAGTATTTT. The rearrangement joins TRBV7-9 to TRBJ2-3, with D uncertain. The CDR3 length is 10 residues. With 9 bases removed from V and 4 bases from J, the gap between germline ends came to 5 bases. Germline CDR1 is SEHNR and CDR2 is FQNEAQ (reference sequence).

CDR3 coding DNA: TGTGCCAGTAGCCTGGGGAGTTGGGATACGCAGTATTTT. Protein product: CASSLGSWDTQYF. The chain is built from TRBV19 and TRBJ2-3; a weak D match, TRBD2 (5 bases). Trimming cost V 6 bases and J 6 bases, with 13 bases left between them. The V gene's germline CDR1 is LNHDA and CDR2 SQIVND (reference sequence). CDR3 length: 13 residues.

The V gene is TRBV6-5, the J gene TRBJ2-2; D remains unclear. V was trimmed by 2 bases and J by 6 bases, leaving 10 bases between them. Germline V CDR1 and CDR2: MNHEY, SVGAGI. The CDR3 loop spans 14 amino acids. This chain's CDR3 is CASSYRVPPGELFF. The DNA for the CDR3 is TGTGCCAGCAGTTACAGAGTCCCCCCCGGGGAGCTGTTTTTT.

The chain joins TRBV11-2 to TRBJ2-5, with D possibly matching TRBD1 (6 bases). Deletions cut 2 bases from V and 6 bases from J, with 10 bases between. Germline CDR1 reads SGHAT; CDR2 reads FQNNGV. The CDR3 has 13 amino acids. The CDR3 sequence: CASSLQTGKTQYF. CDR3 sequence (DNA): TGTGCCAGCAGCTTACAGACAGGAAAGACCCAGTACTTC.

The rearrangement uses TRBV7-9 and TRBJ1-1, with D possibly TRBD1 on 5 matching bases. CDR3 length: 14 amino acids. V was trimmed by 3 bases and J by 5 bases, leaving 13 bases between them. CDR1 is SEHNR, CDR2 FQNEAQ, per germline (reference sequence). The CDR3 nucleotides are TGTGCCAGCAGCTTTCACGGGGGGGTGACTGAAGCTTTCTTT. Its protein product is CASSFHGGVTEAFF.

Only one count was recorded for this clone. Given the absence of the conserved phenylalanine or tryptophan at the CDR3 end, a read error is likely. The DNA is omitted, as the CDR3 cannot be located on it reliably, and the CDR3 follows TCRdb's listing. The chain employs TRBV24-1 and TRBJ1-1; TRBD1, the table's D call, was not compared with the DNA. Germline V lookup: CDR1 KGHDR, CDR2 SFDVKD. Inclusive of both ends, the CDR3 amounts to 15 amino acids. The CDR3 loop is CATSDLQMAGADEAS.

The table lists this clone with a few counts. The chain couples TRBV5-1 to TRBJ2-7; TRBD1 matches 7 bases. The CDR3 has 14 amino acids. V lost 1 base to trimming and J lost 4 bases; unmatched junction nucleotides: 5. Germline CDR1 is SGHRS and CDR2 is YFSETQ. This CDR3 is CASSLITGEYEQYF. In DNA form, the CDR3 reads TGCGCCAGCAGCTTGATTACAGGGGAATACGAGCAGTACTTC.

The rearrangement joins TRBV9 to TRBJ1-1, with TRBD1 matching over 9 bases. CDR1 and CDR2 from the germline V gene are SGDLS and YYNGEE. V lost 4 bases, J lost 5 bases, and 12 bases stayed unmatched. The CDR3 totals 16 residues. Here the CDR3 DNA reads TGTGCCAGCAGCCCGGGCCTGGGACAGGGTTGGACTGAAGCTTTCTTT. It is translated as CASSPGLGQGWTEAFF.

This chain joins TRBV5-6 and TRBJ2-3; 10 nucleotides agree with TRBD2. Germline loops: CDR1 SGHDT, CDR2 YYEEEE. The V segment lost 4 bases and the J segment 0 bases; nucleotides outside the gene matches: 14. The CDR3 runs to 19 residues. CDR3 protein: CASSPSFSGGPTSTDTQYF. CDR3 coding DNA: TGTGCCAGCAGCCCCTCCTTTAGCGGGGGGCCAACTAGCACAGATACGCAGTATTTT.

This chain joins TRBV3-1 (or the pseudogene TRBV3-2) and TRBJ1-1, with 9 bases matching TRBD1. Germline assignment: CDR1 LGHDT and CDR2 YNNKEL (reference sequence). CDR3 length: 14 amino acids. J gave up 4 bases and V 4 bases, and 4 bases lay outside the gene matches. CDR3 loop: CASSPGQGSTEAFF. CDR3 DNA sequence: TGTGCCAGCAGCCCGGGACAGGGATCCACTGAAGCTTTCTTT.

The DNA for the CDR3 is TGTGCCAGCAGCTTATTCTTCCCCCGGACTAGCGGGGGATCCTACGAGCAGTACTTC. Translation gives CASSLFFPRTSGGSYEQYF. The chain joins TRBV11-2 to TRBJ2-7, with 13 nucleotides matching TRBD2. The CDR3 extends over 19 amino acids. Germline V gene data show CDR1 as SGHAT and CDR2 as FQNNGV. Trimming took 2 bases from V and 1 from J; bases not matched to a gene: 11.

The J gene is TRBJ1-5, the V gene TRBV7-6; 8 bases align to TRBD1. This CDR3 has 17 amino acids. V lost 1 base to trimming and J lost 3 bases; unmatched junction nucleotides: 8. Germline-derived CDR1 and CDR2 are SGHVS and FNYEAQ. This chain's CDR3 is CASSLVFGQGNNQPQHF. CDR3 DNA sequence: TGTGCCAGCAGCTTAGTGTTTGGACAGGGAAACAATCAGCCCCAGCATTTT.

The chain is built from TRBV7-2 and TRBJ1-4; 9 nucleotides line up with TRBD1. Germline assignment: CDR1 SGHTA and CDR2 FQGNSA. V lost 5 bases, J lost 5 bases, and 6 bases stayed unmatched. The CDR3 is 15 amino acids. The DNA of the CDR3 is TGTGCCAGCAGCCCCGCGGGACAGGGAAATGAAAAACTGTTTTTT. Translation: CASSPAGQGNEKLFF.

J is TRBJ1-3 and V is TRBV10-3; 10 bases are a match to TRBD1. The CDR3 contains 18 residues. Germline CDR1 and CDR2: ENHRY and SYGVKD. With 6 bases clipped from V and 2 bases from J, the junction kept 13 bases outside the gene matches. For the CDR3, the DNA is TGTGCCATCAGCCCCTCCGGGACAGGGGTAATAGCTGGAAACACCATATATTTT. Translating gives CAISPSGTGVIAGNTIYF.

There are a few counts of this clone. V is TRBV24-1 and J is TRBJ2-3; TRBD1 matches at 11 bases. The CDR3 spans 16 residues. With V trimmed by 3 bases and J by 5 bases, 6 bases remained unmatched. CDR1 and CDR2 from the germline V gene are KGHDR and SFDVKD. For the CDR3, the DNA is TGTGCCACCAGTGATGGGGACAGGGGGTTGGTAGATACGCAGTATTTT. Encoded protein: CATSDGDRGLVDTQYF.

This sequence joins TRBV19 and TRBJ2-1; D is possibly TRBD2 (5 bases). V was trimmed by 3 bases and J by 6 bases, leaving 9 bases between them. CDR3 length equals 13 residues. CDR1 LNHDA and CDR2 SQIVND come from the germline V gene (reference sequence). DNA for the CDR3: TGTGCCAGTAGTATTCGAGGGTTCAATGAGCAGTTCTTC. Its protein is CASSIRGFNEQFF.

The chain uses TRBV5-1 and TRBJ2-5; D not resolved. Germline V lookup: CDR1 SGHRS, CDR2 YFSETQ. The CDR3 spans 13 residues. V lost 0 bases, J lost 12 bases, and 15 bases lay in between. CDR3 nucleotide sequence: TGCGCCAGCAGCTTGGCGGGTTACTCCACCAAGTACTTC. It codes for CASSLAGYSTKYF.